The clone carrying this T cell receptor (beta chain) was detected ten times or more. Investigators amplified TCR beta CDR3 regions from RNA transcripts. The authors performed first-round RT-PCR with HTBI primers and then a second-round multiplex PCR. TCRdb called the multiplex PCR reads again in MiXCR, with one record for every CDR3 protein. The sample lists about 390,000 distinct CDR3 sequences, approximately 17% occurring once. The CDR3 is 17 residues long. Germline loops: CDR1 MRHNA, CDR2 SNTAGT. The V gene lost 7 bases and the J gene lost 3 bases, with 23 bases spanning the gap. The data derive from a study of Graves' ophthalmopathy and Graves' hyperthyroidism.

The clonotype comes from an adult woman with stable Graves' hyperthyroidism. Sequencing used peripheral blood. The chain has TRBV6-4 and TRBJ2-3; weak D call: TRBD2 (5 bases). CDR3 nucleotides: TGTGCCAGCAACGCGATGGGGTACACCGGCGGGACAGATACGCAGTATTTT. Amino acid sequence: CASNAMGYTGGTDTQYF.